This TCR beta chain was identified in a study of cytomegalovirus exposure and HLA in healthy donors (dated by TCRdb to the late 2010s). For the wider study: According to a later analysis, one platform produced both the roughly 130 validation repertoires and the 730 or so repertoires of the first cohort. The study aimed to test whether signatures of past pathogen exposure could be identified by cataloging public T cell receptors. Along with the approximately 700-subject first cohort, a separate validation cohort of over a hundred different subjects was used. To predict cytomegalovirus infection status, the study brought together high-throughput TCR immunosequencing, statistical association of individual TCRs with disease status, and machine learning. The full study reports these points: The classifier was reported to diagnose cytomegalovirus status with high specificity and sensitivity in both the original cohort and the validation cohort. A few of the identified cytomegalovirus-associated TCR beta chains were confirmed in vitro to be specific for cytomegalovirus antigens. Across donors, most TCR sequences were observed very rarely, whereas some public TCRs were present in many individuals. The validation cohort had no HLA typing available for a later analysis, so co-occurrence within that cohort was assessed over all 130 or so repertoires. The study listed approximately 150 TCR beta chains as associated with cytomegalovirus. It was suggested by the authors that the approach could potentially be generalized to other disease states and immunological phenotypes. Subsequent analysis determined that TCRs grouped into clusters in the first cohort also showed a tendency toward co-occurrence across the 120 validation repertoires, and roughly 95% of cluster scores exceeded 0.

The CDR3 runs 15 residues from the cysteine to the phenylalanine. The entry retains the CDR3 DNA only, 45 bases that are in frame from base 1. For this chain, trimming is 5 bases at the V end and 5 bases at the J end, and the number of junction bases without a gene match is 4. According to the germline V gene, CDR1 reads SGHAT and CDR2 reads FQNNGV. The donors belonged to the validation cohort of about 120 subjects, which was separate from the roughly 670-subject first cohort. Library method: the immunoSEQ multiplex PCR assay. The original methods were these. A statistical classification framework was built to diagnose cytomegalovirus status from the catalog of TCR beta chain sequences. TCRdb stores this immuneACCESS table with in-frame sequences only. Part of the clones is absent; in the studies checked, under half of the shortfall reflects unresolved V genes, and no reason is known for the rest. Clonal size and the V and J genes are those of that table, whereas D and trimming came from the DNA. Across this sample there are tens of thousands of clones, with approximately 90% seen only once. The ten largest make up approximately 5.4% of the sample.

A remark on this clone: It lacks a known antigen. There are no base qualities to consult, and no much larger clone falls within one base.

The chain uses TRBV11-2 and TRBJ2-5; 14 junctional bases match TRBD2. This receptor was identified in a man between 18 and 29 years old in good health and CMV-seronegative. The specimen sequenced was PBMCs. The DNA reads as follows: TGTGCCAGCAGCAAGACTAGCGGGAGGGCGGAGACCCAGTACTTC. It codes for CASSKTSGRAETQYF.